This TCR beta chain was observed in a study of blood T cell repertoires in COVID-19. Study-wide background: Both acute and convalescent COVID-19 samples were obtained from the United States, Italy and Spain. Nucleic acid was either cDNA or gDNA, and it came from T cells, B-cell-depleted T cells, or PBMCs.

Per the original data handling: Estimation of nucleated cell counts relied on the amplification of reference gene primers. Some clones are missing from TCRdb's copy, which holds only in-frame ones; the method was immunoSEQ multiplex PCR. V and J calls and clone size come straight from that table; D and trimming were deduced from the DNA. The repertoire holds some 87,000 clones, 70% to 90% seen once, with approximately 10% in the top ten. The ends were cut back, 0 bases at V and 3 bases at J, with 9 bases in the middle. The CDR3 extends over 14 amino acids. Germline lookup yields CDR1 LGHNA and CDR2 YNFKEQ.

The rearrangement joins TRBV4-2 to TRBJ2-7; the D is unclear. Input material: peripheral blood. The TCR sequence derives from a woman aged 70 to 79 with active or convalescent COVID-19. This CDR3 is CASSQDRSHYEQYF. The DNA of the CDR3 is TGTGCCAGCAGCCAAGATAGATCCCACTACGAGCAGTACTTC.